Below, 7 T cell receptor beta chains from the same sample are listed, as sequenced in a study of blood T cell repertoires in COVID-19. Sequencing was performed with immunoSEQ multiplex PCR; in TCRdb, only in-frame clones are kept and a portion is missing. The data show roughly 140,000 clones, 75% to 85% seen once. Source material: peripheral blood. The receptors come from a woman in her forties or fifties with acute or convalescent COVID-19.

V is TRBV29-1 and J is TRBJ1-5; D perhaps matches TRBD1 (6 bases). The CDR3 is 13 residues long. Per germline, CDR1 SQVTM and CDR2 ANQGSEA. V gave up 5 bases and J gave up 2 bases, with 10 bases separating them. The CDR3 is CSVQSGGNQPQHF. CDR3 in DNA: TGCAGCGTTCAATCAGGGGGCAATCAGCCCCAGCATTTT.

J is TRBJ2-1 and V is TRBV7-3; 12 nucleotides match TRBD2. CDR1 is SGHTA and CDR2 is FQGTGA in the germline V gene. V lost 8 bases to trimming and J lost 7 bases; unmatched junction nucleotides: 6. This CDR3 region has 14 residues. In DNA, the CDR3 is TGTGCCAGCTTTGCTAGCGGGGGGGAGAATGAGCAGTTCTTC. Translation gives CASFASGGENEQFF.

This chain uses TRBV19 with TRBJ1-5, with D hard to call. The CDR3 covers 13 residues. Germline lookup yields CDR1 LNHDA and CDR2 SQIVND (reference sequence). Trimming took 3 bases from V and 6 from J, leaving 9 bases between them. The CDR3 bases are TGTGCCAGTAGTATGTCACAGCCTCAGCCCCAGCATTTT. Translated, it gives CASSMSQPQPQHF.

V and J are TRBV7-6 and TRBJ1-3; perhaps TRBD1 as D (6 bases). CDR1 is SGHVS and CDR2 is FNYEAQ in the germline V gene. Trimming took 8 bases from V and 0 from J, leaving 17 bases between them. This CDR3 has 16 residues. CDR3 loop: CASGKSTGISGNTIYF. CDR3 DNA sequence: TGTGCCAGCGGCAAGAGTACAGGGATCTCTGGAAACACCATATATTTT. Drawing the rest from reference TRBV7-6 and TRBJ1-3, the complete variable domain is GAGVSQSPRYKVTKRGQDVALRCDPISGHVSLYWYRQALGQGPEFLTYFNYEAQQDKSGLPNDRFSAERPEGSISTLTIQRTEQRDSAMYRCASGKSTGISGNTIYFGEGSWLTVV.

The chain couples TRBV5-5 to TRBJ1-2; TRBD1 agrees at 11 bases. The V gene's germline CDR1 is SGHKS and CDR2 YYEKEE (reference sequence). V shed 5 bases, J shed 3 bases, and the junction held 12 bases outside the gene matches. The CDR3 consists of 17 residues. This chain's CDR3 is CASSPGQGVRFDYGYTF. DNA of the CDR3: TGTGCCAGCAGTCCGGGACAGGGGGTACGATTCGACTATGGCTACACCTTC.

This rearrangement joins TRBV5-1 to TRBJ1-1; a weak D match, TRBD1 (6 bases). Trimming took off 2 bases at V and 5 bases at J, with 13 bases between the two ends. CDR3 length: 14 amino acids. The germline gives CDR1 SGHRS, CDR2 YFSETQ. The CDR3 nucleotides are TGCGCCAGCAGCTTTCAGGGGCGTTCAACTGAAGCTTTCTTT. Translated, it gives CASSFQGRSTEAFF.

The chain combines TRBV2 with TRBJ2-4; 9 nucleotides line up with TRBD2. This CDR3 has 15 residues. J lost 1 base, V lost 7 bases, and 5 bases had no gene match. The germline V gene has CDR1 SNHLY and CDR2 FYNNEI. CDR3 nucleotide sequence: TGTGCCAGCACGAATGCGGGGGGGGCCAAAAACATTCAGTACTTC. Its protein product is CASTNAGGAKNIQYF.